This entry concerns a single TCR beta chain. Its antigen is not known. It was CD45RO-negative cells, positively selected for CCR7, that made up naive CD8 cells, with terminally differentiated effector memory CD45RA+ cells excluded. This sample is drawn from a study of shared clonotypes between healthy human individuals. Study summary: The study used three CD4 naive, three CD4 memory, two CD8 naive and one CD8 memory plate per donor.

Assay used: immunoSEQ multiplex PCR; TCRdb lists only in-frame clones, some missing. The sample has some 600,000 clones, about 95% seen once. Study results and limitations: Generation probability values for non-shared clonotypes were lower than those for clonotypes shared by all four donors.

The CDR3 totals 15 residues. V shed 0 bases and J shed 0 bases, with 6 bases lying between them. The V gene's germline CDR1 is LNHDA and CDR2 SQIVND (reference sequence). The sample was naive CD8+ T cells sorted from blood. V and J are TRBV19 and TRBJ1-5; unclear D gene. The clonotype was recovered from a woman between 25 and 40 years old in good health. The CDR3 is CASSIEWISNQPQHF. The CDR3 DNA follows: TGTGCCAGTAGTATAGAGTGGATTAGCAATCAGCCCCAGCATTTT.